This TCR beta chain was sequenced in a study of cytomegalovirus exposure and HLA in healthy donors (dated 2017 in TCRdb). With respect to the entire study: In an earlier analysis of 550 to 750 of the donors, 276 Gb of sequence data and 95 million to 130 million unique TCR beta sequences from roughly 200 million T cells were reported. An early release covering some 640 HLA-typed donors comprised roughly 300 gigabases of sequencing data and 85 million to 100 million unique TCR sequences. Of the 300 to 500 genotyped donors, less than 85% were placed in the genetic ancestry cluster associated with self-reported Caucasian donors. The aim of the study was to test whether cataloging public T cell receptors could identify signatures of past pathogen exposure. Using immunosequencing, the study profiled T cell repertoires from roughly 650 subjects and related those repertoires to cytomegalovirus serostatus. A separate validation cohort of 90 to 150 different subjects was used in addition to the 666-subject first cohort. The study combined high-throughput TCR immunosequencing, statistical association of individual TCRs with disease status, and machine learning to predict cytomegalovirus infection status. A later analysis re-examined previously published TCR beta repertoires from over 500 donors and added high-resolution HLA genotyping to investigate patterns of TCR occurrence. In the later analysis, no new phenotypic data were used to find candidate immune exposures; instead, reliance was placed on TCR beta sequences and their occurrence across donors. An earlier analysis of several hundred of the donors applied high-throughput TCR beta sequencing to assess whether each TCR beta V gene segment acted as functional or pseudogenic. Donor age, sex, ethnicity and CMV serostatus were compiled together with the repertoire data. A later genetic analysis took genome-wide SNP genotypes for about 55% of the 666 donors and used that subset as a discovery cohort. All discovery cohort repertoires had been generated on a single sequencing platform. HLA typing covered class I and class II loci at four-digit resolution. Typing coverage varied by locus: about 620-640 donors for A, B, C, DRB1 and DQB1; 500 to 550 for DQA1; more than 600 for DPA1; 400 to 480 for DPB1. Because of strong linkage in the cohort, a few DR-DQ haplotypes were treated as single units for association and clustering. Among 300 to 500 genotyped donors of the cohort, an average of about 220,000 unique TCR beta nucleotide sequences was sequenced per donor, of which about 19% were non-productive.

This clone was recorded once. No antigen is known for it. No base-level quality is on record; no much larger clone is a single base apart. The cohort was made up of about 670 healthy bone marrow donors. All cohort members were sampled while nominally healthy, although unrecorded immune exposures were likely present. The donor was CMV seropositive and was included in the group of 250 to 350 seropositive cohort members. Each donor provided a peripheral blood sample, and peripheral blood mononuclear cells were used for TCR beta sequencing. The Qiagen DNeasy Blood Extraction Kit was used to extract genomic DNA from the blood cell samples. What the study reported, not specific to this receptor: A later analysis found that most CMV-associated TCR beta chains appeared HLA-restricted, with HLA associations seemingly driven largely by CMV exposure. A later analysis found that HLA-associated TCR beta chains were more clonally expanded and had lower generation probabilities than equally common non-associated chains. In a later genetic analysis, a missense DCLRE1C variant was associated with V-gene and J-gene trimming of TCR beta chains, and the association was replicated in an independent cohort. In a later analysis, TCR association rates were found to vary across HLA loci, with the most associated TCRs seen for DRB1 alleles and the fewest for HLA-C alleles. Some IMGT-functional V segments, including TRBV6-2 and TRBV6-3, could not be told apart with the 87-base-pair reads, so those segments were excluded. Linkage disequilibrium might explain the correlated functional status among segregating V segments, but an unknown experimental factor could not be ruled out. A later analysis associated 16,951 TCR beta sequences with specific HLA alleles at a false discovery rate of 0.05. A cluster of highly shared sequence variants was judged likely to be a technical artifact of the sequencing pipeline. According to the authors, the approach could potentially be generalized to other disease states and immunological phenotypes. HLA typing was unavailable for some donors at each locus, so association tests used only the typed subset. For the cohort, immune exposure information was limited to CMV serostatus. A further reported finding was that TCR beta sequences accurately predicted the HLA-A and HLA-B alleles for most subjects in the first cohort. Strong co-occurrence of HLA alleles, especially DR and DQ, made assigning TCR associations to individual alleles difficult. According to a later analysis, parvovirus B19, influenza, CMV and Epstein-Barr virus appeared linked to several top co-occurrence clusters. Across donors, most TCR sequences were observed very rarely, whereas some public TCRs were present in many individuals. In both the original and validation cohorts, the classifier was reported to diagnose cytomegalovirus status with high specificity and sensitivity. Compared with the roughly 710-donor mean, donors in an Asian-associated ancestry cluster had fewer N-insertions in productive TCRs, according to a later genetic analysis. Roughly uniform sequencing depth across donors was assumed in presence/absence analyses, although this assumption may not hold. This cohort had only TCR beta chains sequenced, and the lack of alpha or paired-chain data limited which features could be detected. Over 15 rarely observed V segments, including chromosome 9 orphons, were excluded from the earlier analysis of about 610 of the donors because counts were too low. In the study, some 160 TCR beta chains were listed as associated with cytomegalovirus. An earlier analysis of approximately 570 of the donors showed that most TCR beta V segments appeared in productive rearrangements either about 87% or about 30% of the time, which broadly matched IMGT annotations. In vitro tests confirmed that a few of the cytomegalovirus-associated TCR beta chains recognize cytomegalovirus antigens.

The CDR1 and CDR2 encoded by the germline V gene are SGHAT and FQNNGV. Relative to germline, V is 1 base shorter and J is 5 bases shorter, with 9 bases between their ends. CDR3 length: 13 amino acids, cysteine to phenylalanine. Of all the DNA, just the CDR3 is kept, 39 bases in frame from base 1. Library creation used the immunoSEQ multiplex PCR assay. A mixture of 60 forward primers for TCR Vbeta segments and 13 reverse primers for TCR Jbeta segments was used in the multiplex PCR. A multiplex PCR assay on genomic DNA amplified the CDR3 region of rearranged TCR beta genes. The Illumina HiSeq System was used to sequence the amplified TCR beta libraries as 87-base-pair reads. Under the source paper's analysis protocol: A later analysis tallied 70 million to 100 million unique TCR beta chains across the approximately 670 repertoires, and roughly 11 million of those chains were shared by two or more donors. Raw reads were error-corrected and collapsed into unique sequences with a nearest-neighbor algorithm that merged closely related sequences to remove PCR and sequencing errors. To assign V, D and J gene segments, CDR3 sequences were aligned to IMGT reference sequences. For a sequence to be retained, a match of at least six nucleotides was required to both a V gene segment and a J gene segment. A rearrangement counted as productive if the CDR3 had no stop codons and remained in frame with V and J, and every other rearrangement counted as non-productive. CDR3 was defined according to IMGT convention as the region running from the second conserved V-encoded cysteine to the conserved J-encoded phenylalanine. In an earlier analysis of 500 to 650 of the donors, sequences lacking an unambiguous match to a single V gene segment were excluded. In an earlier analysis of some 590 of the donors, a V segment was called functional when productive rearrangements were above 56.7%, and segregating when the standard deviation between donors exceeded 5%. A statistical classification framework was developed to diagnose cytomegalovirus status using the catalog of TCR beta chain sequences. In a later analysis, V and J genes were assigned by comparing TCR nucleotide sequences against IMGT/GENE-DB human TR gene sequences. Using the TCRdist pipeline, a later analysis assigned CDR3 sequences along with most-parsimonious VDJ recombination scenarios. In a later analysis, every TCR beta chain was defined by the combination of its CDR3 amino acid sequence and its V-gene family, and reads without a unique V-gene family were dropped. As a way to deal with suspected cross-contamination and a sequencing artifact, a later analysis dropped hundreds of nucleotide sequences that were highly shared and had low generation probability. A later analysis calculated a clonal expansion index for each public chain from normalized within-repertoire ranks of inferred template counts. Generation probabilities in a later analysis came from a VDJ recombination model fitted to out-of-frame rearrangements, and those results were checked against IGoR. A later analysis scored TCR-TCR, TCR-HLA and TCR-CMV co-occurrence with hypergeometric tests, applying a repertoire-size bias correction to TCR pairs. A later analysis estimated false discovery rates by permuting HLA or CMV assignments 20 times. In a later analysis, co-occurring TCRs were grouped using DBSCAN, with TCRdist sequence similarity added in when clustering inside HLA-allele-positive subsets. Co-occurrence clustering excluded repertoires with fewer than 30,000 or more than 120,000 public chains, plus five with anomalous nucleotide sharing. This immuneACCESS table, as held by TCRdb, lists in-frame sequences with V and J called but not all clones. Of the missing ones, under half trace to an unresolved V gene in checked studies; the others have no known cause. The D gene and trimming were derived from the DNA, and the V and J assignments and clone size from that table. This sample has about 130,000 clones in its table, and more than 65% of those were observed once. Approximately 3% of the sample belongs to the ten largest clones.

Sequenced material: PBMCs. The chain uses TRBV11-2 and TRBJ2-7; TRBD1 is a possible D gene, resting on 6 matching bases. The sequence came from a woman under 30 in good health and CMV-seropositive. The CDR3 here reads CASSLGTVDEQYF. The nucleotides are TGTGCCAGCAGCTTAGGGACAGTAGACGAGCAGTACTTC.